This T cell receptor beta chain was observed in a study of T cell repertoires in cytomegalovirus infection. Across the study: Indications of both CMV infection and matching HLA type were provided by public TCR beta signatures.

Comments on this clonotype: The antigen is undetermined.

TCRdb analysed the reads with MiXCR anew, one entry per CDR3 protein. The table lists fewer than 950,000 distinct CDR3 sequences, about 31% of them singletons. There are 13 residues in the CDR3. V was trimmed by 4 bases and J by 3 bases, leaving 10 bases between them. CDR1 and CDR2 (germline): SGHDT, YYEEEE. This sequence joins TRBV5-6 and TRBJ1-1; D unresolved. The sequencing used cultured CD8+ T cells from PBMCs, collected from culture after CMV antigen stimulation. The clonotype was recovered from a human donor in good health (CMV status not recorded). Some clones in this sample may be carry-over from other donors' samples. The DNA for the CDR3 is TGTGCCAGCAGCAGGAAGACGGACACTGAAGCTTTCTTT. This codes for CASSRKTDTEAFF.